The 18 T cell receptor beta chains given below trace back to one sample, sequenced in a study of shared clonotypes between healthy human individuals. The repertoire was sequenced with immunoSEQ multiplex PCR; TCRdb's copy has only in-frame clones and lacks some. This sample carries 2 million to 3 million clones, over 85% of them seen once, and the ten largest clones take around 0.4%. Material for sequencing was naive CD4+ T cells from PBMCs. As to subset: CD45RA+ positively selected. The receptors here all came from a man aged 18-30 years in good health. Some clones in this sample may be carry-over from other donors' samples.

Remarks on this clone: Other DNA sequences from this sample encode an identical CDR3 as well. This rearrangement joins TRBV5-1 to TRBJ2-1; D gene uncertain. V lost 0 bases, J lost 1 base, and 8 bases lay in between. CDR3 length: 15 amino acids. Germline loops: CDR1 SGHRS, CDR2 YFSETQ. CDR3 in amino acids: CASSLGATSYNEQFF. In nucleotides, the CDR3 is TGCGCCAGCAGCTTGGGGGCAACGTCCTACAATGAGCAGTTCTTC.

The chain recombines TRBV7-9 with TRBJ1-1, with D possibly TRBD1 on 5 matching bases. Looked up from germline, CDR1 is SEHNR and CDR2 is FQNEAQ (reference sequence). The CDR3 runs 13 residues. Trimming took 8 bases from V and 1 from J, leaving 11 bases between them. The CDR3 sequence is CASERGPNTEAFF. The CDR3 DNA follows: TGTGCCAGCGAAAGGGGCCCGAACACTGAAGCTTTCTTT.

The chain has TRBV18 and TRBJ2-1; no clear D gene. The CDR3 runs 16 residues. V lost 1 base and J 2 bases, leaving 12 bases between the germline ends. Germline V lookup: CDR1 KGHSH, CDR2 LQKENI. DNA of the CDR3: TGTGCCAGCTCACCACTCAGGCAGGTTACCTACAATGAGCAGTTCTTC. Its translation: CASSPLRQVTYNEQFF.

The chain couples TRBV28 to TRBJ2-7; D call uncertain. V lost 7 bases and J lost 4, with 11 bases in between. This CDR3 comprises 12 residues. Germline V gives CDR1 MDHEN, CDR2 SYDVKM. CDR3 DNA: TGTGCCAGCACTACTCCCCCATACGAGCAGTACTTC. Amino acids: CASTTPPYEQYF.

V usage is TRBV12-5 and J usage is TRBJ1-2; D gene ambiguous. Germline CDR1 LGHNT, CDR2 FRNRAP. This CDR3 has 11 residues. The ends were cut back, 6 bases at V and 6 bases at J, with 8 bases in the middle. The CDR3 nucleotides read TGTGCTAGTGGCCCTCAAGATGGCTACACCTTC. This sequence encodes CASGPQDGYTF.

V usage is TRBV29-1 and J usage is TRBJ2-6; unclear D gene. CDR1 is SQVTM and CDR2 is ANQGSEA in the germline V gene. The V gene lost 7 bases and the J gene lost 2 bases, with 9 bases spanning the gap. This CDR3 region has 13 residues. DNA of the CDR3: TGCAGCGCCAATTTGGCTGGGGCCAACGTCCTGACTTTC. Translated: CSANLAGANVLTF. The complete variable domain, with remaining parts taken from reference TRBV29-1 and TRBJ2-6, reads SAVISQKPSRDICQRGTSLTIQCQVDSQVTMMFWYRQQPGQSLTLIATANQGSEATYESGFVIDKFPISRPNLTFSTLTVSNMSPEDSSIYLCSANLAGANVLTFGAGSRLTVL.

The rearrangement links TRBV11-3 to TRBJ2-3, with D perhaps matching TRBD2 (5 bases). The CDR3 runs to 14 residues. Per the germline V gene, CDR1 is SGHNT and CDR2 is YENEEA. Between the trimmed V and J ends, which lost 5 bases and 0 bases, there was a span of 9 bases. The CDR3 sequence is CASSPGGSTDTQYF. The CDR3 DNA follows: TGTGCCAGCAGCCCAGGAGGAAGCACAGATACGCAGTATTTT.

On this clone: The sample carries other DNA sequences with the same CDR3. The V gene is TRBV18, the J gene TRBJ2-3; no definite D call. The V gene's germline CDR1 is KGHSH and CDR2 LQKENI. The CDR3 covers 13 residues. The V end was cut by 3 bases, the J end by 0 bases, with 4 bases between. The CDR3 sequence: CASSPTSTDTQYF. CDR3 sequence (DNA): TGTGCCAGCTCACCTACGAGCACAGATACGCAGTATTTT.

The chain uses TRBV18 and TRBJ1-4; 8 nucleotides agree with TRBD1. J gave up 7 bases and V 2 bases, and 9 bases lay outside the gene matches. Germline V gene data show CDR1 as KGHSH and CDR2 as LQKENI. The CDR3 is 16 residues long. The CDR3 nucleotides read TGTGCCAGCTCACCAGGTCAGGGGGCGCGTGGTGAAAAACTGTTTTTT. It translates to CASSPGQGARGEKLFF.

V usage is TRBV6-5 and J usage is TRBJ1-1, with D hard to call. The V gene's germline CDR1 is MNHEY and CDR2 SVGAGI. The V end was cut by 4 bases, the J end by 3 bases, with 15 bases between. The CDR3 consists of 15 residues. The CDR3 here is CASSSSIRSDTEAFF. DNA of the CDR3: TGTGCCAGCAGTTCCTCGATTAGGTCGGACACTGAAGCTTTCTTT.

This clone was seen only once. The chain joins TRBV2 to TRBJ1-4, with 7 positions matching TRBD1. There are 15 residues in the CDR3. Germline V gene sequence: CDR1 SNHLY, CDR2 FYNNEI. Losses at the gene ends were 5 bases for V and 3 bases for J; bases not matched to a gene: 6. Here the CDR3 DNA reads TGTGCCAGCAGTCCACGAGGGGGCCCTAATGAAAAACTGTTTTTT. Protein product: CASSPRGGPNEKLFF.

DNA for the CDR3: TGCGCCAGCAGCTTGATACAGGGGGACACCGGGGAGCTGTTTTTT. It translates to CASSLIQGDTGELFF. This chain joins TRBV5-1 and TRBJ2-2; 8 nucleotides line up with TRBD1. Germline trimming cut 1 base from V and 3 bases from J; bases unmatched to any gene: 2. The CDR3 is 15 residues long. Germline assignment: CDR1 SGHRS and CDR2 YFSETQ.

The CDR3 here is CASSLVGHNYGYTF. CDR3 nucleotide sequence: TGCGCCAGCAGCTTGGTGGGTCACAACTATGGCTACACCTTC. This sequence joins TRBV5-1 and TRBJ1-2; the D is unclear. Trimming removed 0 bases from V and 2 bases from J, with 8 bases in between. CDR1 is SGHRS, CDR2 YFSETQ, per germline. The CDR3 is made up of 14 amino acids.

Turning to this clone: Other DNA sequences of this sample code for an identical CDR3. The V gene is TRBV28, the J gene TRBJ1-2; D not certain. The V gene's germline CDR1 is MDHEN and CDR2 SYDVKM. V was cut by 3 bases and J by 3 bases, with 8 bases left in between. This CDR3 has 13 amino acids. CDR3 bases: TGTGCCAGCAGTTTGTCCGCGGACTATGGCTACACCTTC. Its translation is CASSLSADYGYTF.

With regard to this clone: The sample has other DNA sequences that encode this CDR3 too. The chain joins TRBV5-1 to TRBJ1-5; D may be TRBD1 (5 bases). V was clipped by 4 bases and J by 3 bases, with 8 bases between them. The CDR3 extends over 13 amino acids. Germline V lookup: CDR1 SGHRS, CDR2 YFSETQ. CDR3 bases: TGCGCCAGCAGCGGGGACCCCAATCAGCCCCAGCATTTT. Its translation is CASSGDPNQPQHF. Together with reference TRBV5-1 and TRBJ1-5, the CDR3 gives the full variable domain: KAGVTQTPRYLIKTRGQQVTLSCSPISGHRSVSWYQQTPGQGLQFLFEYFSETQRNKGNFPGRFSGRQFSNSRSEMNVSTLELGDSALYLCASSGDPNQPQHFGDGTRLSIL.

This rearrangement joins TRBV9 to TRBJ2-3; D not resolved. This CDR3 has 14 amino acids. Deletions cut 1 base from V and 0 bases from J, with 6 bases between. In germline, CDR1 is SGDLS, CDR2 YYNGEE. CDR3 sequence (DNA): TGTGCCAGCAGCGTACTAACTAGCACAGATACGCAGTATTTT. It encodes CASSVLTSTDTQYF.

Here the CDR3 reads CASSPPGALVRETQYF. In DNA, the CDR3 is TGTGCCAGCTCACCACCCGGGGCGTTGGTAAGGGAGACCCAGTACTTC. This chain uses TRBV18 with TRBJ2-5; D possibly matches TRBD1 or TRBD2 (5 bases each). With 0 bases removed from V and 5 bases from J, the gap between germline ends came to 16 bases. The CDR3 is 16 amino acids. Looked up from germline, CDR1 is KGHSH and CDR2 is LQKENI.

J is TRBJ2-4 and V is TRBV25-1, with TRBD2 as a possible D gene (6 bases). This CDR3 spans 13 amino acids. Germline V gives CDR1 MGHDK, CDR2 SYGVNS. Trimming took off 7 bases at V and 8 bases at J, with 15 bases between the two ends. CDR3 loop: CASKAGGWDIQYF. The CDR3 DNA reads TGTGCCAGCAAGGCCGGGGGTTGGGACATTCAGTACTTC.